The next 17 T cell receptor beta chains were all read from a single sample in a study of blood T cell repertoires in COVID-19 (dated by TCRdb to 2020 to 2021). Libraries were prepared through the immunoSEQ multiplex PCR assay. Sourced from immuneACCESS, this table was stored by TCRdb with only in-frame sequences that have V and J called. A share of the clones is absent; for the studies checked, an unresolved V gene accounts for under half, and the remainder has no known explanation. The table for this sample lists 200,000 to 250,000 clones; about 87% of them were counted only once. The top ten clonotypes cover 10% of the sample. The source material was PBMCs or T cells enriched from blood (not recorded which). The receptor set was obtained from a man between 18 and 29 years old with acute COVID-19.

This sequence joins TRBV9 and TRBJ2-2; TRBD2 might be the D (5 bases). In germline, CDR1 is SGDLS, CDR2 YYNGEE. This CDR3 comprises 13 residues. The V end was cut by 0 bases, the J end by 7 bases, with 7 bases between. CDR3 protein: CASSVVGVGELFF. Here the CDR3 DNA reads TGTGCCAGCAGCGTAGTCGGGGTCGGGGAGCTGTTTTTT.

This chain uses TRBV30 with TRBJ2-7; weak D call: TRBD2 (5 bases). V was trimmed by 8 bases and J by 0 bases, leaving 14 bases between them. CDR3 length: 13 amino acids. Per germline, CDR1 GTSNPN and CDR2 SVGIG (reference sequence). The CDR3 coding sequence is TGTGCCGGAAGGACTCTTAGCTCCTACGAGCAGTACTTC. This sequence encodes CAGRTLSSYEQYF. The full variable domain, with the rest looked up from reference TRBV30 and TRBJ2-7, is SQTIHQWPATLVQPVGSPLSLECTVEGTSNPNLYWYRQAAGRGLQLLFYSVGIGQISSEVPQNLSASRPQDRQFILSSKKLLLSDSGFYLCAGRTLSSYEQYFGPGTRLTVT.

CDR3 bases: TGTGCCAGCAGAGGATTGGGACAGGGTAACGAGCAGTACTTC. Its translation is CASRGLGQGNEQYF. The chain links TRBV2 to TRBJ2-7, with 9 bases identical to TRBD1. Germline CDR1 is SNHLY and CDR2 is FYNNEI. This CDR3 contains 14 residues. The V gene end was trimmed by 6 bases and the J gene end by 5 bases; junction bases not matched to a gene: 8.

This clone appeared once. The rearrangement links TRBV20-1 to TRBJ1-5; 8 bases are a match to TRBD1. CDR1 and CDR2 (germline): DFQATT, SNEGSKA (reference sequence). Trimming removed 3 bases from V and 3 bases from J; junction bases left unmatched: 7. This CDR3 has 15 residues. The CDR3 is CSASRTGFDNQPQHF. The CDR3 DNA reads TGCAGTGCTAGTAGGACAGGGTTTGACAATCAGCCCCAGCATTTT.

This clone came up a few times. V is TRBV9 and J is TRBJ2-2, with unresolved D. The CDR3 extends over 12 amino acids. CDR1 and CDR2 (germline): SGDLS, YYNGEE. Trimming stripped 3 bases from V and 5 bases from J, with 5 bases between. The CDR3 region has the DNA TGTGCCAGCAGCGCCGGGACCGGGGAGCTGTTTTTT. Its protein product is CASSAGTGELFF. The variable domain in full, with the rest retrieved from reference TRBV9 and TRBJ2-2, is DSGVTQTPKHLITATGQRVTLRCSPRSGDLSVYWYQQSLDQGLQFLIQYYNGEERAKGNILERFSAQQFPDLHSELNLSSLELGDSALYFCASSAGTGELFFGEGSRLTVL.

The V call is TRBV24-1, the J call TRBJ2-1; D is perhaps TRBD2 (7 bases). Trimming shortened V by 3 bases and J by 5 bases, and 16 bases separated the two germline ends. This CDR3 has 16 residues. Germline V gene lookup returns CDR1 KGHDR and CDR2 SFDVKD. The CDR3 loop reads CATSDRGGALNNEQFF. As DNA, the CDR3 is TGTGCCACCAGTGATCGAGGGGGGGCCCTTAACAATGAGCAGTTCTTC.

The chain combines TRBV1 with TRBJ1-1; the D call TRBD1 from the table was never checked on the DNA. TRBV1 is a pseudogene segment. This CDR3 comprises 15 residues. CDR3 residues: CKSSQKQAMNTEAFF. CDR3 coding DNA: TGCAAGAGCAGCCAAAAACAGGCTATGAACACTGAAGCTTTCTTT.

The genes are TRBV30 and TRBJ2-1, with 11 bases aligning to TRBD2. V trimming: 4 bases; J trimming: 4 bases; junction bases outside the gene matches: 3. This CDR3 is 14 amino acids long. CDR1 and CDR2 from the germline V gene are GTSNPN and SVGIG (reference sequence). In DNA form, the CDR3 reads TGTGCCTGGAAAGGGACTAGCGGTTACAATGAGCAGTTCTTC. It yields the protein CAWKGTSGYNEQFF. Looking up the rest from reference TRBV30 and TRBJ2-1 gives the full variable domain: SQTIHQWPATLVQPVGSPLSLECTVEGTSNPNLYWYRQAAGRGLQLLFYSVGIGQISSEVPQNLSASRPQDRQFILSSKKLLLSDSGFYLCAWKGTSGYNEQFFGPGTRLTVL.

The rearrangement links TRBV27 to TRBJ2-7; TRBD2 matches 11 bases. This CDR3 is built from 15 residues. Germline CDR1 is MNHEY and CDR2 is SMNVEV (reference sequence). Trimming removed 3 bases from V and 2 bases from J; junction bases left unmatched: 3. This chain's CDR3 is CASSLGTSGTYEQYF. CDR3 bases: TGTGCCAGCAGTTTGGGGACTAGCGGAACCTACGAGCAGTACTTC.

The CDR3 loop is CSVGRAPNEKLFF. The CDR3 DNA follows: TGCAGCGTTGGGCGGGCACCTAATGAAAAACTGTTTTTT. V usage is TRBV29-1 and J usage is TRBJ1-4; D call uncertain. CDR1 and CDR2 (germline): SQVTM, ANQGSEA. The CDR3 covers 13 residues. Deletions cut 4 bases from V and 3 bases from J, with 9 bases between.

V and J are TRBV12-3 or TRBV12-4 and TRBJ1-2; D uncertain. V lost 2 bases and J lost 8, with 12 bases in between. CDR3 size: 13 residues. The CDR3: CASSLTGSFGYTF. The CDR3 region has the DNA TGTGCCAGCAGTTTAACTGGGAGCTTCGGCTACACCTTC.

The chain has TRBV27 and TRBJ1-5, with D unclear. Germline V gene sequence: CDR1 MNHEY, CDR2 SMNVEV (reference sequence). The CDR3 has 20 amino acids. Trimming pared 6 bases from V and 4 bases from J, leaving 31 bases between. The CDR3 sequence is CASRGTRERRPDGENQPQHF. The CDR3 bases are TGTGCCAGCAGAGGAACAAGAGAACGGAGGCCAGACGGGGAGAATCAGCCCCAGCATTTT.

The V and J genes are TRBV28 and TRBJ1-1; TRBD1 aligns across 7 bases. CDR3 length: 14 residues. V lost 2 bases and J lost 0; bases outside the gene matches: 0. Germline V gene sequence: CDR1 MDHEN, CDR2 SYDVKM. DNA for the CDR3: TGTGCCAGCAGTTTAGGGACAGTGAACACTGAAGCTTTCTTT. This encodes CASSLGTVNTEAFF.

This chain connects TRBV7-9 to TRBJ2-1; 11 bases are a match to TRBD2. V lost 2 bases and J lost 7; bases outside the gene matches: 10. Germline V CDR1 and CDR2: SEHNR, FQNEAQ (reference sequence). CDR3 length: 17 amino acids. This chain's CDR3 is CASSLPSTSGNGNEQFF. CDR3 in DNA: TGTGCCAGCAGCTTACCCTCGACTAGCGGGAACGGGAATGAGCAGTTCTTC.

The chain is built from TRBV18 and TRBJ2-7, with TRBD1 matching 11 bases. Trimming at V came to 5 bases and at J to 5 bases, leaving 5 bases not matched to a gene. Germline CDR1 KGHSH, CDR2 LQKENI. The CDR3 runs 14 residues. The CDR3, as DNA: TGTGCCAGCTCAGTGGGACAGGGGGTCCACGAGCAGTACTTC. Protein sequence: CASSVGQGVHEQYF.

This chain uses TRBV10-1 with TRBJ2-1; D perhaps matches TRBD1 (6 bases). This CDR3 region has 12 residues. The germline V gene has CDR1 WNHNN and CDR2 SYGVQD (reference sequence). Deletions cut 2 bases from V and 8 bases from J, with 7 bases between. As DNA, the CDR3 is TGCGCCAGCAGTGAGCAGGGGTATGAGCAGTTCTTC. Residues: CASSEQGYEQFF.

This clone was counted a single time. V gene TRBV3-1 (or the pseudogene TRBV3-2) combines with J gene TRBJ2-1, with 7 bases identical to TRBD2. Germline trimming cut 3 bases from V and 9 bases from J; bases unmatched to any gene: 5. The germline V gene has CDR1 LGHDT and CDR2 YNNKEL (reference sequence). This CDR3 contains 13 residues. The CDR3 sequence is CASSQGGVFEQFF. The CDR3 DNA reads as TGTGCCAGCAGCCAGGGGGGGGTCTTTGAGCAGTTCTTC.